Below, one T cell receptor beta chain is given with its context. This specimen includes other DNA sequences encoding the same CDR3. Germline V lookup: CDR1 MNHEY, CDR2 SVGAGI. The junction had 3 bases not matched to a gene; V was cut back by 7 bases and J by 0 bases. The length of the CDR3 is 13 residues. This specimen belongs to a study of T cell responses to AZD1222 COVID-19 vaccine. TCRdb's copy holds only in-frame clones and misses some; the assay was immunoSEQ multiplex PCR. Of more than 70,000 clones in the sample, 85% to 95% were seen once. The sequencing here drew on peripheral blood, taken 28 days after the second AZD1222 dose. The rearrangement uses TRBV6-5 and TRBJ2-7, with 7 bases aligning to TRBD1. This TCR was recovered from an adult who received the AZD1222 COVID-19 vaccine. The CDR3 nucleotides are TGTGCCAGCATGGGACAGATCTCCTACGAGCAGTACTTC. This codes for CASMGQISYEQYF.